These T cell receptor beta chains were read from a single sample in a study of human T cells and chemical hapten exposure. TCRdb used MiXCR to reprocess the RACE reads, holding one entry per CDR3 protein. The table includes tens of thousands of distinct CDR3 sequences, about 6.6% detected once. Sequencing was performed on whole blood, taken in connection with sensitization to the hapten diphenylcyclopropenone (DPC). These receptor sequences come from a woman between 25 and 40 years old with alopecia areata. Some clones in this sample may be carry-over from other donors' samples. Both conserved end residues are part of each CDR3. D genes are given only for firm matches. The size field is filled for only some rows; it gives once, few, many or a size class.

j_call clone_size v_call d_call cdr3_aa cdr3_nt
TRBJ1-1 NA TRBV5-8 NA CASSRIGGGALRAEAFF TGTGCCAGCAGTCGGATTGGAGGGGGGGCCCTCAGAGCTGAAGCTTTCTTT
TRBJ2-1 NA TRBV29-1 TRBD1 CSARDRTDNEQFF TGCAGCGCCCGGGACAGAACTGACAATGAGCAGTTCTTC
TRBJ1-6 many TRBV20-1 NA CSARSLLGNSPLHF TGCAGTGCTAGATCGTTGTTGGGGAATTCACCCCTCCACTTT
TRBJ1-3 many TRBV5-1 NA CASSPVSSGNTIYF TGCGCCAGCAGCCCCGTAAGCTCTGGAAACACCATATATTTT
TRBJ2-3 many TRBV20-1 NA CSCVGGSTDTQYF TGCAGTTGCGTGGGGGGAAGCACAGATACGCAGTATTTT
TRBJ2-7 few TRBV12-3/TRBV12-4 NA CASSPAGRTYEQYF TGTGCCAGCAGCCCCGCGGGACGGACATACGAGCAGTACTTC
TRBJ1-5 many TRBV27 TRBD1 CASAGGWSQPQHF TGTGCCAGCGCAGGGGGCTGGAGTCAGCCCCAGCATTTT
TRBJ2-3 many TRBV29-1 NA CSSWGGDTQYF TGCAGTTCCTGGGGTGGAGATACGCAGTATTTT
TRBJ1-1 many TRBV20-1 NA CSARVGAGNTEAFF TGCAGTGCTAGAGTGGGCGCGGGGAACACTGAAGCTTTCTTT
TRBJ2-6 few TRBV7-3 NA CATLSGANVLTF TGTGCCACCCTATCTGGGGCCAACGTCCTGACTTTC
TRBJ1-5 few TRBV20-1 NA CSASRQGNSNQPQHF TGCAGTGCTAGTCGGCAGGGCAATAGCAATCAGCCCCAGCATTTT
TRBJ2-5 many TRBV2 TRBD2 CASSRLAGSQETQYF TGTGCCAGCAGTCGACTAGCGGGGAGTCAAGAGACCCAGTACTTC
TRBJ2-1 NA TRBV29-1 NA CSELTGSRSYNEQFF TGCAGCGAACTGACAGGATCGAGGTCGTACAATGAGCAGTTCTTC
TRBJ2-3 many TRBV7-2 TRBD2 CASSLESLAGGRADTQYF TGTGCCAGCAGCTTAGAATCTCTAGCGGGGGGGCGTGCAGATACGCAGTATTTT
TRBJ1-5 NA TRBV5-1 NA CASSLDGANNQPQHF TGCGCCAGCAGTCTGGACGGAGCCAACAATCAGCCCCAGCATTTT
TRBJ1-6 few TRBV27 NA CASRDIGNWDNSPLHF TGTGCCAGCAGGGACATTGGAAATTGGGATAATTCACCCCTCCACTTT
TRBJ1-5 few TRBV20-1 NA CSARIGSFEVKPQHF TGCAGTGCTAGGATCGGATCGTTCGAGGTGAAGCCCCAGCATTTT
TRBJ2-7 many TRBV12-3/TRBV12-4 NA CASSLLGKKYF TGTGCCAGCAGTTTACTCGGAAAAAAGTACTTC
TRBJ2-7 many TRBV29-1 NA CSVKDGGYYEQYF TGCAGCGTGAAGGACGGAGGCTACTACGAGCAGTACTTC
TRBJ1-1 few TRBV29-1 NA CSVESGNTEAFF TGCAGCGTTGAGTCTGGGAACACTGAAGCTTTCTTT
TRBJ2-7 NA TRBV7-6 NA CASSSRQYEQYF TGTGCCAGCAGCTCCCGACAGTACGAGCAGTACTTC
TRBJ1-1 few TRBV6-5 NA CASRRTQNTEAFF TGTGCCAGCAGACGGACTCAGAACACTGAAGCTTTCTTT
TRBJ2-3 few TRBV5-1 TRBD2 CASSERTSGGADTQYF TGCGCCAGCAGCGAAAGGACTAGCGGGGGGGCAGATACGCAGTATTTT
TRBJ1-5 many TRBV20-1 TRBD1 CSAFRQGSNQPQHF TGCAGTGCTTTCAGACAGGGAAGCAATCAGCCCCAGCATTTT
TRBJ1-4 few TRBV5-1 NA CASSLPGNEKLFF TGCGCCAGCAGCTTGCCAGGGAATGAAAAACTGTTTTTT
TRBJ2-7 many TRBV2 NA CASRSYEQYF TGTGCCAGCCGTTCCTACGAGCAGTACTTC
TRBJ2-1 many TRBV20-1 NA CSARASVAFYNEQFF TGCAGTGCTAGGGCCAGTGTTGCCTTTTACAATGAGCAGTTCTTC